Each of the 22 T cell receptor beta chains below was sequenced from the same sample in a study of metastatic and nonmetastatic thyroid tumors. TCRdb called clones again from the PCR reads with MiXCR. The table lists about 38,000 clones, roughly half of them singletons. All patients reached thyroid surgery having received no treatment beforehand. Sample: tumor tissue. Source of these receptors: a male donor with papillary thyroid cancer or a benign thyroid nodule (not recorded which). Some clones in this sample may be carry-over from other donors' samples.

This clone has only one observation. The V call is TRBV5-1, the J call TRBJ2-7; 7 bases are a match to TRBD2. The CDR3 contains 15 residues. Losses at the gene ends were 5 bases for V and 1 base for J; bases not matched to a gene: 9. In germline, CDR1 is SGHRS, CDR2 YFSETQ. CDR3 DNA sequence: TGCGCCAGCAGACCGGAGGGCGGGGGTTCCTACGAGCAGTACTTC. Its translation is CASRPEGGGSYEQYF.

This chain joins TRBV11-1 and TRBJ1-5; weak D call: TRBD1 (6 bases). Trimming took off 2 bases at V and 7 bases at J, with 18 bases between the two ends. Germline V CDR1 and CDR2: SGHAT, FQDESV (reference sequence). This CDR3 has 16 amino acids. CDR3 nucleotides: TGTGCCAGCAGCTTATGGGAACAGGGAGGGGACCAGCCCCAGCATTTT. Translation: CASSLWEQGGDQPQHF.

Worth noting for this clone: An end of the junction does not agree with germline; a read error may underlie this. The chain employs TRBV9 and TRBJ2-7, with 12 bases fitting TRBD2. CDR3 length: 12 residues. Per the germline V gene, CDR1 is SGDLS and CDR2 is YYNGEE. The CDR3 spells CASSPTSGSLNF. The CDR3 bases are TGTGCCAGCAGCCCGACTAGCGGGAGTCTTAACTTC.

This clone was counted a few times. This chain links TRBV20-1 with TRBJ2-3; D might be TRBD2 (6 bases). This CDR3 has 14 amino acids. Germline lookup yields CDR1 DFQATT and CDR2 SNEGSKA (reference sequence). Trimming left V 0 bases short and J 4 bases short, with 11 bases between. The CDR3 sequence: CSARETGVPDTQYF. Here the CDR3 DNA reads TGCAGTGCTAGAGAAACGGGAGTCCCAGATACGCAGTATTTT.

V gene TRBV20-1 combines with J gene TRBJ1-6; 8 nucleotides line up with TRBD1. The V gene's germline CDR1 is DFQATT and CDR2 SNEGSKA (reference sequence). The CDR3 is 14 amino acids. Unmatched junction bases numbered 8, after V lost 3 bases and J lost 10 bases. The DNA of the CDR3 is TGCAGTGCTAGGGGGCAGGGGGCTTGGTCACCCCTCCACTTT. Its translation is CSARGQGAWSPLHF.

The chain couples TRBV6-1 to TRBJ2-5, with D perhaps being TRBD1 or TRBD2 (5 bases each). The V gene's germline CDR1 is MNHNS and CDR2 SASEGT. Trimming cost V 5 bases and J 3 bases, with 10 bases left between them. The CDR3 sequence is 13 residues long. For the CDR3, the DNA is TGTGCCAGCAGTCACCTGGGGGAAGAGACCCAGTACTTC. Translating it yields CASSHLGEETQYF.

This clone was detected a few times. J is TRBJ2-7 and V is TRBV20-1; either TRBD1 or TRBD2 may supply D (5 bases each). Trimming removed 5 bases from V and 0 bases from J, with 5 bases in between. The CDR3 loop spans 11 amino acids. Germline assignment: CDR1 DFQATT and CDR2 SNEGSKA (reference sequence). The CDR3 DNA follows: TGCAGTGCTGGGGGCTCCTACGAGCAGTACTTC. This gives the protein CSAGGSYEQYF.

The chain links TRBV3-1 to TRBJ2-7; 12 nucleotides align to TRBD2. The CDR3 loop spans 14 amino acids. The V segment lost 8 bases and the J segment 7 bases; nucleotides outside the gene matches: 9. Germline lookup yields CDR1 LGHDT and CDR2 YNNKEL (reference sequence). CDR3 protein: CASSLAGGTREQYF. The CDR3, as DNA: TGTGCCAGCTCTCTAGCGGGAGGGACCAGGGAGCAGTACTTC.

This clone was observed a handful of times. The rearrangement links TRBV6-1 to TRBJ2-7, with D possibly TRBD1 on 5 matching bases. Trimming left V 2 bases short and J 0 bases short, with 14 bases between. The germline V gene encodes CDR1 MNHNS and CDR2 SASEGT. The CDR3 is made up of 16 amino acids. CDR3 sequence: CASSEHSQGASYEQYF. CDR3 in DNA: TGTGCCAGCAGTGAACATTCGCAGGGTGCCTCCTACGAGCAGTACTTC.

V usage is TRBV3-1 and J usage is TRBJ1-3; D is uncertain. With 3 bases removed from V and 0 bases from J, the gap between germline ends came to 6 bases. The CDR3 loop spans 14 amino acids. Germline V CDR1 and CDR2: LGHDT, YNNKEL (reference sequence). The CDR3 coding sequence is TGTGCCAGCAGCCAGGGTCTCTCTGGAAACACCATATATTTT. It codes for CASSQGLSGNTIYF. Looking up the rest from reference TRBV3-1 and TRBJ1-3 gives the full variable domain: DTAVSQTPKYLVTQMGNDKSIKCEQNLGHDTMYWYKQDSKKFLKIMFSYNNKELIINETVPNRFSPKSPDKAHLNLHINSLELGDSAVYFCASSQGLSGNTIYFGEGSWLTVV.

This clone was found a few times. The V gene is TRBV12-3 or TRBV12-4, the J gene TRBJ2-7; TRBD1 is a possible D gene (7 bases). The CDR3 has 13 residues. V lost 6 bases and J lost 2, with 11 bases in between. The CDR3 sequence is CASSPGGTYEQYF. In DNA form, the CDR3 reads TGTGCCAGCAGCCCAGGGGGGACCTACGAGCAGTACTTC.

The V and J genes are TRBV24-1 and TRBJ2-1; TRBD1 matches at 8 bases. Germline CDR1 and CDR2: KGHDR and SFDVKD. This CDR3 is built from 16 residues. V was clipped by 4 bases and J by 8 bases; unmatched bases: 12. CDR3 amino acids: CATSDPGQGKVDEQFF. In nucleotides, the CDR3 is TGTGCCACCAGTGACCCCGGACAGGGTAAGGTAGATGAGCAGTTCTTC.

Only a few counts were recorded for this clone. CDR3 in DNA: TGTGCCAGCAGCTTTAGGACAGAAGATAATGAAAAACTGTTTTTT. This codes for CASSFRTEDNEKLFF. The chain links TRBV13 to TRBJ1-4; TRBD1 is a possible D gene (6 bases). The CDR3 runs 15 residues. V gave up 3 bases and J gave up 4 bases, with 12 bases separating them. CDR1 and CDR2 (germline): PRHDT, FYEKMQ (reference sequence).

This clone was observed a few times. V gene TRBV2 combines with J gene TRBJ2-2; maybe TRBD2 (6 bases). CDR3 length: 15 amino acids. Germline V gene lookup returns CDR1 SNHLY and CDR2 FYNNEI. Trimming took off 6 bases at V and 1 base at J, with 12 bases between the two ends. The CDR3 sequence is CASRRLVRNTGELFF. CDR3 nucleotide sequence: TGTGCCAGCAGAAGACTAGTCCGGAACACCGGGGAGCTGTTTTTT. Complete variable domain (other parts from reference TRBV2 and TRBJ2-2): EPEVTQTPSHQVTQMGQEVILRCVPISNHLYFYWYRQILGQKVEFLVSFYNNEISEKSEIFDDQFSVERPDGSNFTLKIRSTKLEDSAMYFCASRRLVRNTGELFFGEGSRLTVL.

Only a few counts were recorded for this clone. V usage is TRBV12-3 or TRBV12-4 and J usage is TRBJ2-1, with 12 bases lining up with TRBD1. This CDR3 has 14 amino acids. Trimming removed 4 bases from V and 7 bases from J; junction bases left unmatched: 2. As DNA, the CDR3 is TGTGCCAGCAGTTGGGACAGGGGGCTGAATGAGCAGTTCTTC. As protein: CASSWDRGLNEQFF.

This clone was seen only a few times. The chain couples TRBV28 to TRBJ2-7; 7 bases line up with TRBD2. The CDR3 contains 14 residues. V was clipped by 3 bases and J by 8 bases; unmatched bases: 10. Looked up from germline, CDR1 is MDHEN and CDR2 is SYDVKM. CDR3 DNA: TGTGCCAGCAGTTTCGGGGGGACGGCCTTGAAGCAGTACTTC. This encodes CASSFGGTALKQYF.

This clone showed up just a few times. The CDR3, as DNA: TGTGCCAGCAGACGGGACAGGGTGGACTATGGCTACACCTTC. This translates into CASRRDRVDYGYTF. The gene calls are TRBV28 and TRBJ1-2; 9 bases are shared with TRBD1. The ends lost 6 bases at V and 3 bases at J; junction bases unmatched: 5. The germline V gene has CDR1 MDHEN and CDR2 SYDVKM. There are 14 residues in the CDR3.

The V gene is TRBV2, the J gene TRBJ1-5; D is ambiguous. CDR1 and CDR2 from the germline V gene are SNHLY and FYNNEI. V lost 9 bases and J 4 bases, leaving 13 bases between the germline ends. CDR3 length equals 13 residues. The DNA of the CDR3 is TGTGCCAGTACCCGGCAGCTAAATCAGCCCCAGCATTTT. Its protein product is CASTRQLNQPQHF.

The J gene is TRBJ2-7, the V gene TRBV7-8; D is uncertain. The CDR3 has 12 residues. Germline V gene data show CDR1 as SGHVS and CDR2 as FQNEAQ. Trimming stripped 5 bases from V and 9 bases from J, with 14 bases between. The CDR3 spells CASSVAPAWQYF. The CDR3 bases are TGTGCCAGCAGCGTGGCCCCCGCTTGGCAGTACTTC.

This clone occurred a few times. This chain uses TRBV6-1 with TRBJ1-2; TRBD1 matches at 7 bases. Germline values: CDR1 MNHNS, CDR2 SASEGT. Trimming removed 6 bases from V and 4 bases from J; junction bases left unmatched: 11. The CDR3 contains 15 residues. In DNA, the CDR3 is TGTGCCAGCAGGGCCGACAGGGTGGGTGGCTATGGCTACACCTTC. Translated: CASRADRVGGYGYTF.

This sequence joins TRBV19 and TRBJ2-1; D gene unclear. The germline V gene encodes CDR1 LNHDA and CDR2 SQIVND (reference sequence). The V gene lost 2 bases and the J gene lost 4 bases, with 18 bases spanning the gap. CDR3 length: 17 amino acids. The CDR3 spells CASSISGSRLTYNEQFF. The CDR3 DNA reads as TGTGCCAGTAGTATATCTGGCAGCCGGTTGACTTACAATGAGCAGTTCTTC.

The chain joins TRBV19 to TRBJ2-5; perhaps TRBD2 as D (6 bases). This CDR3 is 14 amino acids long. The V gene lost 0 bases and the J gene lost 6 bases, with 11 bases spanning the gap. Looked up from germline, CDR1 is LNHDA and CDR2 is SQIVND (reference sequence). The CDR3 DNA reads as TGTGCCAGTAGTATAGAGGGGACTCGGAAGACCCAGTACTTC. Protein product: CASSIEGTRKTQYF.